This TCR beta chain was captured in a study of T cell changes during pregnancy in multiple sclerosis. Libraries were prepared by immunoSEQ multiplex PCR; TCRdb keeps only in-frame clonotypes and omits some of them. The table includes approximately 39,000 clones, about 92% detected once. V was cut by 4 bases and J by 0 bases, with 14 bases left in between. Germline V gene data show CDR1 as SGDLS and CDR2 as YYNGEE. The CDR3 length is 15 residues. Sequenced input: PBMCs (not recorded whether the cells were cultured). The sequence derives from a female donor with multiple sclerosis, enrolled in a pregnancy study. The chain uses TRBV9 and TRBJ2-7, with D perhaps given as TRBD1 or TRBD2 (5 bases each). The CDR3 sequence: CASSPRDVSSYEQYF. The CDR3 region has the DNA TGTGCCAGCAGCCCCCGGGACGTCAGCTCCTACGAGCAGTACTTC.